This TCR beta chain derives from a study of identical twins. Whole-study results and caveats: Out-of-frame alpha sequences shared by twins showed excess low generation probability.

This CDR3 region has 15 residues. Germline V CDR1 and CDR2: KGHSH, LQKENI. The V and J ends lost 4 bases and 3 bases respectively, with 13 bases between them. This clonotype has only a few counts. The antigen remains unidentified. Each CDR3 protein gets one entry after TCRdb re-called the 5' RACE reads with MiXCR. The sample holds about 240,000 distinct CDR3 sequences, approximately 7.8% seen once. The same data also went into a second study, on yellow fever vaccine responses in identical twins.

V usage is TRBV18 and J usage is TRBJ1-5, with D possibly matching TRBD1 (5 bases). This clonotype was sampled from a young woman in good health. Specimen: CD8+ T cells sorted from blood. The CDR3 DNA reads as TGTGCCAGCTCACAGGGGCAGGGAGACAATCAGCCCCAGCATTTT. Translating gives CASSQGQGDNQPQHF.